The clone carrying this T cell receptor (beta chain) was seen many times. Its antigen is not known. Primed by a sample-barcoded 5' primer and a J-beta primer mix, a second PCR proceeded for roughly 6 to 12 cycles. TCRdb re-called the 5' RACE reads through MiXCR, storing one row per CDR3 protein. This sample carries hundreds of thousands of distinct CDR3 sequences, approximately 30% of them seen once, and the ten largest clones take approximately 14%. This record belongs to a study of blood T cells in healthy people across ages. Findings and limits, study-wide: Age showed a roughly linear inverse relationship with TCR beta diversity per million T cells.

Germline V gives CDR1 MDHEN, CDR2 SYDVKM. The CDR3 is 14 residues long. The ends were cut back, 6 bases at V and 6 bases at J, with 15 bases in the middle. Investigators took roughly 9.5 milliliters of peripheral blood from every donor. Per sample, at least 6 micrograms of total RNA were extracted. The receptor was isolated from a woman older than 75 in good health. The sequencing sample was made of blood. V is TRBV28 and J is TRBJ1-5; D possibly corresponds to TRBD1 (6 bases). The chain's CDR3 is CASRVNRDSQPQHF. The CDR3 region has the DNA TGTGCCAGCAGAGTTAACAGGGATTCTCAGCCCCAGCATTTT.